A selection of T cell receptor beta chains follows, all from one sample in a study of neoadjuvant nivolumab and ipilimumab in lung cancer. The repertoire was sequenced with immunoSEQ multiplex PCR; TCRdb's copy has only in-frame clones and lacks some. The table includes some 27,000 clones, about 85% detected once. The source material was peripheral blood, sampled before neoadjuvant nivolumab, alone or with ipilimumab. The receptors here all came from an adult with non-small cell lung cancer. The CDR3 runs from the conserved cysteine through the conserved F or W. A D gene is named only where the DNA matches it firmly. Clone sizes are given selectively: once, few, many, or a class where the clone is expanded.

TGTGCCAGCAGTGAATCTGTAGGGTGGGACTATGGCTACACCTTC	CASSESVGWDYGYTF	NA	TRBV25-1	TRBJ1-2	NA
TGTGCCAGCAGTACCCAGGGAGCCGGGGAGCTGTTTTTT	CASSTQGAGELFF	NA	TRBV6-5	TRBJ2-2	NA
TGCGCCAGCAGCTTGGCCCACAGCTACTACGAGCAGTACTTC	CASSLAHSYYEQYF	NA	TRBV5-1	TRBJ2-7	once
TGCGCCAGCAGCTTAGGCCCTAGGGGCGATACGCAGTATTTT	CASSLGPRGDTQYF	NA	TRBV5-1	TRBJ2-3	NA
TGTGCCAGCAGCTTAGCGTTTGGGACAATATCCTACGAGCAGTACTTC	CASSLAFGTISYEQYF	NA	TRBV7-9	TRBJ2-7	NA
TGTGCCAGCTCACCGGAAGGCGGGAATCAGCCCCAGCATTTT	CASSPEGGNQPQHF	NA	TRBV18	TRBJ1-5	NA
TGTGCCAGCAGCGAGAGAACCTCCGGGACTAAGGTCTACGAGCAGTACTTC	CASSERTSGTKVYEQYF	TRBD2	TRBV9	TRBJ2-7	once
TGTGCCAGCAGCTCTTTACTAGCGGGGGGAAGCATTCAGTACTTC	CASSSLLAGGSIQYF	TRBD2	TRBV7-2	TRBJ2-4	NA
TGTGCCACCAGAGACCCCCGGACAATGGCCGGGGAGCTGTTTTTT	CATRDPRTMAGELFF	NA	TRBV15	TRBJ2-2	NA
TGTGCCAGCAGCCGAATAGGGGCCGGGGAGCTGTTTTTT	CASSRIGAGELFF	NA	TRBV6-1	TRBJ2-2	NA
TGTGCCAGCAGCTTAACATCCAGGGCAGATACGCAGTATTTT	CASSLTSRADTQYF	NA	TRBV7-3	TRBJ2-3	NA
TGTGCCAGTAGTATAGACCGGGATGCCTACGAGCAGTACTTC	CASSIDRDAYEQYF	NA	TRBV19	TRBJ2-7	once
TGTGCCAGTAGTATCCCCCGCTGGGCAGACTACAATGAGCAGTTCTTC	CASSIPRWADYNEQFF	NA	TRBV19	TRBJ2-1	NA
TGCAGCGTGGTCGGTATCGCGAACACCGGGGAGCTGTTTTTT	CSVVGIANTGELFF	NA	TRBV29-1	TRBJ2-2	few
TGTGCCACACGGTGGGAGAGTGAGGGTCCCTACGAGCAGTACTTC	CATRWESEGPYEQYF	NA	TRBV10-3	TRBJ2-7	NA
TGTGCCACCCGACCCGGGACAACCTACGAGCAGTACTTC	CATRPGTTYEQYF	NA	TRBV27	TRBJ2-7	NA
TGCGCCAGCAGCCGGGACAGGGTAACGAACACTGAAGCTTTCTTT	CASSRDRVTNTEAFF	TRBD1	TRBV5-1	TRBJ1-1	NA
TGCAGTGCTAGAGATCGGGAGACCCAGTACTTC	CSARDRETQYF	NA	TRBV20-1	TRBJ2-5	once
TGTGCCAGCAGCTTGGAGGGAAGACGGAGAACTGAAGCTTTCTTT	CASSLEGRRRTEAFF	NA	TRBV5-4	TRBJ1-1	NA
TGCGCCAGCAGCATACGACAGGGCATCAAGTCTCGTGAAGCTTTCTTT	CASSIRQGIKSREAFF	TRBD1	TRBV5-1	TRBJ1-1	NA
TGTGCCAGCAGTTCAAACCCCCTACAGGGAACTAATGAAAAACTGTTTTTT	CASSSNPLQGTNEKLFF	NA	TRBV27	TRBJ1-4	NA
TGCGCCAGCAGTTCTAAGCCGACAGAGAACACTGAAGCTTTCTTT	CASSSKPTENTEAFF	NA	TRBV4-1	TRBJ1-1	NA
TGTGCCAGCACGTGGGGGGGTTACGGGGAAGCTTTCTTT	CASTWGGYGEAFF	NA	TRBV7-2	TRBJ1-1	NA
TGTGCCAGCAGTTCCCCGACAGTAAACTATGGCTACACCTTC	CASSSPTVNYGYTF	NA	TRBV28	TRBJ1-2	NA
TGTGCCAGCAGCTCCATAAGAGGGGGGGGCGGTGGCTACACCTTC	CASSSIRGGGGGYTF	NA	TRBV11-2	TRBJ1-2	NA
TGTGCCAGCTCGGACACGAGGACAGATACGCAGTATTTT	CASSDTRTDTQYF	NA	TRBV18	TRBJ2-3	NA
TGTGCCAGCAGCCAGGGAAGCAACCTCCCTTATGGCTATACCTTC	CASSQGSNLPYGYTF	NA	TRBV14	TRBJ1-2	NA
TGCGCCAGCGTGGGCGGGGGCAGTGATGAGCAGTTCTTC	CASVGGGSDEQFF	NA	TRBV5-1	TRBJ2-1	NA
TGTGCCAGCAGCGTAGCCCGACTAGCGGGGGGCATTACTAGCACAGATACGCAGTATTTT	CASSVARLAGGITSTDTQYF	TRBD2	TRBV9	TRBJ2-3	NA
TGCGCCAGCAGCTTGGATCGGGGGGGCAGATTCGGCGAGACCCAGTACTTC	CASSLDRGGRFGETQYF	TRBD2	TRBV5-1	TRBJ2-5	NA
TGTGCCAGCTCATTTGGACTAGCGGGGGGTTATACAGATACGCAGTATTTT	CASSFGLAGGYTDTQYF	TRBD2	TRBV18	TRBJ2-3	NA
TGTGCCAGCAGTTACGGGACAGGGAACGCTAACTATGGCTACACCTTC	CASSYGTGNANYGYTF	TRBD1	TRBV6-5	TRBJ1-2	NA
TGTGCTTCACAAACCTACTCTCACGAGCAGTACTTC	CASQTYSHEQYF	NA	TRBV7-7	TRBJ2-7	NA
TGCGCCAGCAGCTTTACCGAGAACACTGAAGCTTTCTTT	CASSFTENTEAFF	NA	TRBV5-1	TRBJ1-1	few
TGTGCCACCAGCACCAGGGTGGGCTATGGCTACACCTTC	CATSTRVGYGYTF	NA	TRBV15	TRBJ1-2	few
TGCGCCAGCAGCTTGAAGGAGGCAATCCAAGAGACCCAGTACTTC	CASSLKEAIQETQYF	NA	TRBV5-1	TRBJ2-5	NA
TGCGCCAGCAGGGTGAATGGGGGGCAGACAGTTGAAGCTTTCTTT	CASRVNGGQTVEAFF	NA	TRBV5-1	TRBJ1-1	NA
TGTGCCAGCAAGGGGGCCTACGAGCAGTACTTC	CASKGAYEQYF	NA	TRBV2	TRBJ2-7	NA
TGCGCCAGCAGTGAGTTGGGGTCGGGACCCCAGTACTTC	CASSELGSGPQYF	NA	TRBV10-2	TRBJ2-4	once
TGCGCCAGCAGCCGGGACAGGGGGACCACCGGGGAGCTGTTTTTT	CASSRDRGTTGELFF	TRBD1	TRBV5-1	TRBJ2-2	NA
TGCAGCGTTGGCAGGGATACTGAAGCTTTCTTT	CSVGRDTEAFF	NA	TRBV29-1	TRBJ1-1	NA
TGCGCCAGCAGCCTCACTAGCGGGAGAAGAACCGGGGAGCTGTTTTTT	CASSLTSGRRTGELFF	TRBD2	TRBV5-1	TRBJ2-2	NA
TGCGCCAGCAGCCCGACCTCTGGGGAGGGGCGCCGGTACGAGCAGTACTTC	CASSPTSGEGRRYEQYF	TRBD2	TRBV5-1	TRBJ2-7	NA
TGTGCCAGTAGTAGAGGGGTCGACGAGCAGTACTTC	CASSRGVDEQYF	NA	TRBV19	TRBJ2-7	NA
TGTGCCAGCACTCCCGGGACAGGGGAGGGGAATGAGCAGTTCTTC	CASTPGTGEGNEQFF	TRBD1	TRBV7-6	TRBJ2-1	NA
TGTGCCATCAGGGGGACTAGCGGGGTGTACACCGGGGAGCTGTTTTTT	CAIRGTSGVYTGELFF	TRBD2	TRBV10-3	TRBJ2-2	NA
TGCGCCAGCAGCCGGGACCTCACCGGGGAGCTGTTTTTT	CASSRDLTGELFF	NA	TRBV4-3	TRBJ2-2	NA
TGCGCCAGCAGTCCTAACTGGGTTACCGGGGAGCTGTTTTTT	CASSPNWVTGELFF	NA	TRBV10-1	TRBJ2-2	NA
TGTGCCAGTAGTAGAACAGGGGAAACTGAAGCTTTCTTT	CASSRTGETEAFF	TRBD1	TRBV19	TRBJ1-1	NA
TGCGCCAGCAGCCTCTCCCGGGACATACCGTTCTTC	CASSLSRDIPFF	NA	TRBV5-1	TRBJ2-1	NA
TGTGCCAGCAGCTTATTACGGGATTCGGAGGGGGCCAACGTCCTGACTTTC	CASSLLRDSEGANVLTF	NA	TRBV11-2	TRBJ2-6	NA